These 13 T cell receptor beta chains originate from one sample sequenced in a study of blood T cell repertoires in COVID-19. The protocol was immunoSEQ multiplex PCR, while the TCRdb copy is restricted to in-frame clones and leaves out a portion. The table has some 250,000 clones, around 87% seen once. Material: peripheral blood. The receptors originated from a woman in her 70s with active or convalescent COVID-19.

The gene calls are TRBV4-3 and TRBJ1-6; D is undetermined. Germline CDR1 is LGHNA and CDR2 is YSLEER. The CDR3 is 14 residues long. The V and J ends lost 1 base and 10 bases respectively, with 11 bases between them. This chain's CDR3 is CASSQGGLKSPLHF. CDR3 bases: TGCGCCAGCAGCCAAGGAGGATTAAAATCACCCCTCCACTTT.

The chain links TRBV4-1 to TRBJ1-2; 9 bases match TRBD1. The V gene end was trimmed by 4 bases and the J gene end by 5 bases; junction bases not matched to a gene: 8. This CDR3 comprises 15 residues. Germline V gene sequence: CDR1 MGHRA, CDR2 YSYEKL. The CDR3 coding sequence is TGCGCCAGCAGCCGGCCCGACGGGACAGGGTATGGCTACACCTTC. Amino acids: CASSRPDGTGYGYTF.

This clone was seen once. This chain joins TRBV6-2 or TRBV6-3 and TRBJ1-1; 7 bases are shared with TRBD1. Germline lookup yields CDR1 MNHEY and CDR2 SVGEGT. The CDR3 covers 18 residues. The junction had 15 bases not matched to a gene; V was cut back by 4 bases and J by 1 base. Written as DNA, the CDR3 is TGTGCCAGCAGTTTAAGTTCCGGGACAGTACTCCGGAACACTGAAGCTTTCTTT. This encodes CASSLSSGTVLRNTEAFF.

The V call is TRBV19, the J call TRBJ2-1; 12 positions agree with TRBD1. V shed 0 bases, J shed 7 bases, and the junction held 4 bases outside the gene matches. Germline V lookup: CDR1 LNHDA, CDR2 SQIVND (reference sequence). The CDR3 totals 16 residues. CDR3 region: CASSIEGTGGWNEQFF. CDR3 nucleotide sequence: TGTGCCAGTAGTATAGAAGGGACAGGGGGCTGGAATGAGCAGTTCTTC.

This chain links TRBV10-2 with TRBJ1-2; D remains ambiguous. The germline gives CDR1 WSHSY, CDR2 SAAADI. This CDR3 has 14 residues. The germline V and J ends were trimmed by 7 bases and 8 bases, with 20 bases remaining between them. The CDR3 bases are TGCGCCAGCACGTCTACAAGGGCAGGCGGGGGCTACACCTTC. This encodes CASTSTRAGGGYTF.

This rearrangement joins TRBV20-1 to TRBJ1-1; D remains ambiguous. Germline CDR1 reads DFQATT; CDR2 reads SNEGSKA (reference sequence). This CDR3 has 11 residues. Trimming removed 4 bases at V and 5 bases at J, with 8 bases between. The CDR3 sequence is CSAKGRTEAFF. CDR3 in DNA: TGCAGTGCTAAAGGGAGGACTGAAGCTTTCTTT.

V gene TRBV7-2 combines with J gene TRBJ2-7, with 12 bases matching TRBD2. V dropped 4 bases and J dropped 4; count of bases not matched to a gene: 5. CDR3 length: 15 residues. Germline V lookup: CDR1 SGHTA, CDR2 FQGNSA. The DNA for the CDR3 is TGTGCCAGCAGCTCGACTAGCGGGGGCATATACGAGCAGTACTTC. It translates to CASSSTSGGIYEQYF.

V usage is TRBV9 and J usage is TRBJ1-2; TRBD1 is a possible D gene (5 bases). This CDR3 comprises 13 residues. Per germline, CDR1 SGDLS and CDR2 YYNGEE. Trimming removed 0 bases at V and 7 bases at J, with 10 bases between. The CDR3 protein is CASSVATDSGYTF. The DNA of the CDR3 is TGTGCCAGCAGCGTAGCAACCGACAGTGGCTACACCTTC.

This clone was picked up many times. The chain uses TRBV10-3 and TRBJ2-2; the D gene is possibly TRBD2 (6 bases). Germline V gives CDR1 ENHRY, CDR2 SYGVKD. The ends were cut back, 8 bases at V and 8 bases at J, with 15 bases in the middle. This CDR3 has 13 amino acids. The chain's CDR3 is CAIPTGDLGELFF. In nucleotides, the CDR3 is TGTGCCATCCCAACGGGGGATCTGGGGGAGCTGTTTTTT.

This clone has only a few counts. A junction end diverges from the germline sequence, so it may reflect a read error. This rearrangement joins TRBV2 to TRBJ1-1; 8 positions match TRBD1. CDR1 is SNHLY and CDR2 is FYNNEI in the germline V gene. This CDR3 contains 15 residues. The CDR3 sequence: CASTPAFPQGALAVF. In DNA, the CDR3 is TGTGCCAGCACGCCCGCTTTCCCTCAGGGGGCCCTAGCTGTTTTC.

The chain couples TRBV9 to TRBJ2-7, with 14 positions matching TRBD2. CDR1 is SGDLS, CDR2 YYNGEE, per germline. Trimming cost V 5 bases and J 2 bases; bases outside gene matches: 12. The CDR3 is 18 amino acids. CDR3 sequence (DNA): TGTGCCAGCAGTGAAGGGACTAGCGGGGGCCTCACCCCCTACGAGCAGTACTTC. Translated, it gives CASSEGTSGGLTPYEQYF.

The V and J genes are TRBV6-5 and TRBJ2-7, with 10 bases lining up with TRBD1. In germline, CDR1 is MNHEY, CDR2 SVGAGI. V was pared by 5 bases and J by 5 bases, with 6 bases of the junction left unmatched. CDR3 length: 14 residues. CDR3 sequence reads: CASSTGTGANEQYF. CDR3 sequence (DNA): TGTGCCAGCAGTACCGGGACAGGGGCCAACGAGCAGTACTTC.

CDR3 bases: TGTGCCAGCAGCCATAAGGACAGAAACACTGAAGCTTTCTTT. Translation: CASSHKDRNTEAFF. The chain has TRBV3-1 (or the pseudogene TRBV3-2) and TRBJ1-1; perhaps TRBD1 as D (6 bases). The ends were cut back, 3 bases at V and 2 bases at J, with 10 bases in the middle. The CDR3 sequence is 14 residues long. CDR1 LGHDT and CDR2 YNNKEL come from the germline V gene (reference sequence).